The source of this T cell receptor (beta chain) is a study of T cell clones after liver transplantation. Deletions cut 6 bases from V and 0 bases from J, with 15 bases between. CDR3 length: 17 residues. Looked up from germline, CDR1 is MDHEN and CDR2 is SYDVKM. Profiling relied on immunoSEQ multiplex PCR, and the TCRdb table lists in-frame clones only, not all of them. The table includes roughly 18,000 clones, around 91% detected once. Sequences were derived from CD8+ T cells from blood, sampled almost 47 months after liver transplant. The V gene is TRBV28, the J gene TRBJ2-6; unclear D gene. The receptor was isolated from a human patient who received a liver transplant. Some T cells may be graft donor cells. The CDR3 DNA reads TGTGCCAGCAGCCCCTCATCTTGGGGCTCTGGGGCCAACGTCCTGACTTTC. Translating it yields CASSPSSWGSGANVLTF. Together with reference TRBV28 and TRBJ2-6, the CDR3 gives the full variable domain: DVKVTQSSRYLVKRTGEKVFLECVQDMDHENMFWYRQDPGLGLRLIYFSYDVKMKEKGDIPEGYSVSREKKERFSLILESASTNQTSMYLCASSPSSWGSGANVLTFGAGSRLTVL.